The text below deals with one T cell receptor (beta chain). Its antigen remains unidentified. This CDR3 has 15 residues. V lost 4 bases and J lost 0; bases outside the gene matches: 2. The germline CDR1 and CDR2 sequences are KGHSH and LQKENI. The sample is drawn from a study of cytomegalovirus exposure and HLA in healthy donors. While the first cohort had 650 to 850 subjects, the donors belonged to the separate validation cohort of over a hundred subjects. Study-wide findings and caveats: In vitro experiments confirmed that three CMV-associated chains were specific for CMV antigens.

Assay: immunoSEQ multiplex PCR; the TCRdb copy retains only in-frame clones and omits some. The repertoire holds some 100,000 clones, with approximately 89% as singletons. The V gene is TRBV18, the J gene TRBJ1-5; 8 bases align to TRBD1. This receptor was identified in a man aged 18 to 30 in good health and CMV-seronegative. Sequenced sample: PBMCs. This CDR3 reads CASSRGQGSNQPQHF. The DNA for the CDR3 is TGTGCCAGCTCACGCGGACAGGGTAGCAATCAGCCCCAGCATTTT.